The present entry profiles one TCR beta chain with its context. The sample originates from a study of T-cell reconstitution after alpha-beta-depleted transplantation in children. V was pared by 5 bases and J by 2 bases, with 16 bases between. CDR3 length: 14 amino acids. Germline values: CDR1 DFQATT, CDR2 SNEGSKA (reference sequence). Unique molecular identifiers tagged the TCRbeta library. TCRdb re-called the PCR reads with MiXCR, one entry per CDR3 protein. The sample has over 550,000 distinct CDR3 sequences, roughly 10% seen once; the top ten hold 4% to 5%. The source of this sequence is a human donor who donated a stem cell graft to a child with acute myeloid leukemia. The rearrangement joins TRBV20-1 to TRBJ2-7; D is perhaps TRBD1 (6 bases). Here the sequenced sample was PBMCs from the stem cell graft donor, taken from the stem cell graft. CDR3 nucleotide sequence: TGCAGTGCTCCGAGAACAGGGATGACCTACGAGCAGTACTTC. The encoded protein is CSAPRTGMTYEQYF.